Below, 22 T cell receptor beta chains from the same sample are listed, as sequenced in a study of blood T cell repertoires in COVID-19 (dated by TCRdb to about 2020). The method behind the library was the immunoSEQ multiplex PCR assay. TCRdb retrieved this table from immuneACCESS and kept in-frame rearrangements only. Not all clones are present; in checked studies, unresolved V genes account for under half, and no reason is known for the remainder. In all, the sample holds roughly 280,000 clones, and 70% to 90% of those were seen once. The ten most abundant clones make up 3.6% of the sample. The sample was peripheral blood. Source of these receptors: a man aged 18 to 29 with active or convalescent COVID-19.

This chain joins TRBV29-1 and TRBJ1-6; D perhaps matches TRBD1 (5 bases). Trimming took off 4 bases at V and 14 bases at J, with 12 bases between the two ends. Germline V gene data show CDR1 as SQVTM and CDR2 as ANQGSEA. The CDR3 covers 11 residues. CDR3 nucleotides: TGCAGCGTTGGGGCAGGGTCGGCCCTCCACTTT. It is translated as CSVGAGSALHF.

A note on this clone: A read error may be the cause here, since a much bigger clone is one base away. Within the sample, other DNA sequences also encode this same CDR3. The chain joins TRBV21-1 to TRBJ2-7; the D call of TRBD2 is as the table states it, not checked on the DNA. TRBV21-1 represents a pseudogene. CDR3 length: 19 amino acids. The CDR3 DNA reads TGTGCCAGCAGCGCCCCCCCGGGACTAGCAGGAGGCGAAAACTACGAGCAGTACTTC. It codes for CASSAPPGLAGGENYEQYF.

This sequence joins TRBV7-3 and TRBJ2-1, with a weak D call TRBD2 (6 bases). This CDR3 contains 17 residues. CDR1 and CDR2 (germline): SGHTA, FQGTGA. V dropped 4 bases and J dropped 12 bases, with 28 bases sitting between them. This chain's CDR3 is CASSYAGTEGPRQGQFF. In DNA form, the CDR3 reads TGTGCCAGCAGCTACGCTGGGACGGAGGGACCCCGACAAGGGCAGTTCTTC.

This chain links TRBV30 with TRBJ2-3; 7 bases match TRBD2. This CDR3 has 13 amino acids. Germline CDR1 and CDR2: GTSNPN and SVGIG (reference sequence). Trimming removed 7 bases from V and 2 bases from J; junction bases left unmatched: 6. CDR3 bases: TGTGCCTCTAATCGGGGGGTCACAGATACGCAGTATTTT. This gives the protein CASNRGVTDTQYF. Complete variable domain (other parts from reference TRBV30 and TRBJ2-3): SQTIHQWPATLVQPVGSPLSLECTVEGTSNPNLYWYRQAAGRGLQLLFYSVGIGQISSEVPQNLSASRPQDRQFILSSKKLLLSDSGFYLCASNRGVTDTQYFGPGTRLTVL.

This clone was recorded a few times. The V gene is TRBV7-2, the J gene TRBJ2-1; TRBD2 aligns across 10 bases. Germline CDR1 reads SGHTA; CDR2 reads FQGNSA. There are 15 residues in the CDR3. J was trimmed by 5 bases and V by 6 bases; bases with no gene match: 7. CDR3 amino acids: CASRLGLAEHNEQFF. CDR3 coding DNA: TGTGCCAGCAGACTAGGACTAGCGGAACACAATGAGCAGTTCTTC.

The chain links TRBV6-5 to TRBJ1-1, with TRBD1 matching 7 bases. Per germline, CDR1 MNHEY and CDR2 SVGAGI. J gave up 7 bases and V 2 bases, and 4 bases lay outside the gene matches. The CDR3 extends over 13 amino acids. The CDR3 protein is CASSYPGTVEAFF. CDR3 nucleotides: TGTGCCAGCAGTTACCCCGGGACAGTTGAAGCTTTCTTT.

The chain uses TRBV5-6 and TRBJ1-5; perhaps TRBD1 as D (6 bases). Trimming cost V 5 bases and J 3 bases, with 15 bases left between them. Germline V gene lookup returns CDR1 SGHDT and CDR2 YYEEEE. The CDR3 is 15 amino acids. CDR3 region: CASSTQTGLNQPQHF. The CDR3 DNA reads TGTGCCAGCAGTACTCAAACAGGGCTCAATCAGCCCCAGCATTTT.

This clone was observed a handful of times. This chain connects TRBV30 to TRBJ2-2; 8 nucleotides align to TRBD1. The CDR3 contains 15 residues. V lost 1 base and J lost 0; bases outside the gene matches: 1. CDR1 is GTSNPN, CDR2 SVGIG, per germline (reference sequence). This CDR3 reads CAWSGQGTNTGELFF. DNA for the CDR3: TGTGCCTGGAGTGGACAGGGGACGAACACCGGGGAGCTGTTTTTT. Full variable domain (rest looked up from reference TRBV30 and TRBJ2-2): SQTIHQWPATLVQPVGSPLSLECTVEGTSNPNLYWYRQAAGRGLQLLFYSVGIGQISSEVPQNLSASRPQDRQFILSSKKLLLSDSGFYLCAWSGQGTNTGELFFGEGSRLTVL.

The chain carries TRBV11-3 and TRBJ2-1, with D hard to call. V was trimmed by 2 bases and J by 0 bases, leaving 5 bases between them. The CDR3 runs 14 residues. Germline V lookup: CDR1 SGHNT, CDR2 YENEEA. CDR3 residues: CASSLQNSYNEQFF. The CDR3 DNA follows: TGTGCCAGCAGCTTACAGAACTCCTACAATGAGCAGTTCTTC. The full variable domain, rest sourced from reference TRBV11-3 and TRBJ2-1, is EAGVVQSPRYKIIEKKQPVAFWCNPISGHNTLYWYLQNLGQGPELLIRYENEEAVDDSQLPKDRFSAERLKGVDSTLKIQPAELGDSAVYLCASSLQNSYNEQFFGPGTRLTVL.

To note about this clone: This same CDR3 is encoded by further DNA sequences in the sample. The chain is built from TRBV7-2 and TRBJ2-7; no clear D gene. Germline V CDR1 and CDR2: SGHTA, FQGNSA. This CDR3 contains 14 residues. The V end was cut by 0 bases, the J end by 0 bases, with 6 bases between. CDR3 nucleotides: TGTGCCAGCAGCTTAGCTGGCAGCTCCTACGAGCAGTACTTC. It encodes CASSLAGSSYEQYF. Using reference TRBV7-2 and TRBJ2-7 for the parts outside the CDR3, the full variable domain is GAGVSQSPSNKVTEKGKDVELRCDPISGHTALYWYRQSLGQGLEFLIYFQGNSAPDKSGLPSDRFSAERTGGSVSTLTIQRTQQEDSAVYLCASSLAGSSYEQYFGPGTRLTVT.

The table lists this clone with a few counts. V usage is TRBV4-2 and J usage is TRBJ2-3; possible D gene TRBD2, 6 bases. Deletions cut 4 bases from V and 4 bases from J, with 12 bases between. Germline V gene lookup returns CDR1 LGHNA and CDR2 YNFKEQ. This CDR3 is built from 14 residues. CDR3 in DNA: TGTGCCAGCAGCCTGTTTGGAGGGGCAGATACGCAGTATTTT. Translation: CASSLFGGADTQYF.

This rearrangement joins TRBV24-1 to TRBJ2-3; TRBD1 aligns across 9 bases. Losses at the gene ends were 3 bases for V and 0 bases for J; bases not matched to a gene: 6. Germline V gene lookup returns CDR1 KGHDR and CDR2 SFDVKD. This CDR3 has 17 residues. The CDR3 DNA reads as TGTGCCACCAGTGATCCACCGGGGACAGGGAGCACAGATACGCAGTATTTT. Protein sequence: CATSDPPGTGSTDTQYF.

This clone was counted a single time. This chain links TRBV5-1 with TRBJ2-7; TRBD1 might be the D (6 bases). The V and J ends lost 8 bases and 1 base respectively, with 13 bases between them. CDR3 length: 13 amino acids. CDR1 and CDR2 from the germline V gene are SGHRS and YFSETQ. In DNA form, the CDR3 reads TGCGCCAGTCAGGGGCCCGATTCCTACGAGCAGTACTTC. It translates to CASQGPDSYEQYF.

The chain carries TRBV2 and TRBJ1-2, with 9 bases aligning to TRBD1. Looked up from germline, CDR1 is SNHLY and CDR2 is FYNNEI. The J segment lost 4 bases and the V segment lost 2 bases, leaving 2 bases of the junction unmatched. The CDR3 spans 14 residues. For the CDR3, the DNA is TGTGCCAGCAGTGAAATGACAGGGGGCTATGGCTACACCTTC. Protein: CASSEMTGGYGYTF.

CDR3 sequence reads: CASSSAAVVTEAFF. CDR3 DNA: TGTGCCAGCAGCTCCGCAGCGGTTGTCACTGAAGCTTTCTTT. The rearrangement uses TRBV7-9 and TRBJ1-1; D is ambiguous. V was cut by 4 bases and J by 4 bases, with 13 bases left in between. The CDR3 has 14 residues. CDR1 and CDR2 from the germline V gene are SEHNR and FQNEAQ (reference sequence).

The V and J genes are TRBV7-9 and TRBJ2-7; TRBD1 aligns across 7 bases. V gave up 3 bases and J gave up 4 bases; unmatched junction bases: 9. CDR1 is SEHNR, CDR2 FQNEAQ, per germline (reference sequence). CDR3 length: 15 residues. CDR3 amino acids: CASSLATGLYYEQYF. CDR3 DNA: TGTGCCAGCAGCTTGGCGACAGGGTTATATTACGAGCAGTACTTC.

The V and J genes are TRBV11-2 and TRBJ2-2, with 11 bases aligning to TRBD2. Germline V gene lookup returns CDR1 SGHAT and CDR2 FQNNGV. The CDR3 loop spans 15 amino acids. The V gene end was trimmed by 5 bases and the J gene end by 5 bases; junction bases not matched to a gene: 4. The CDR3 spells CASSPGLADTGELFF. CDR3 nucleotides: TGTGCCAGCAGCCCGGGACTAGCGGATACCGGGGAGCTGTTTTTT.

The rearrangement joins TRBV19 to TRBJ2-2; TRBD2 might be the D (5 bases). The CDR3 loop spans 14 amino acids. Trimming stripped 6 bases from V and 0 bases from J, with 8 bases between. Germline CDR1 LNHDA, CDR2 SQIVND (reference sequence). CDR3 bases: TGTGCCAGTAGATCGGGATCGAACACCGGGGAGCTGTTTTTT. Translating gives CASRSGSNTGELFF.

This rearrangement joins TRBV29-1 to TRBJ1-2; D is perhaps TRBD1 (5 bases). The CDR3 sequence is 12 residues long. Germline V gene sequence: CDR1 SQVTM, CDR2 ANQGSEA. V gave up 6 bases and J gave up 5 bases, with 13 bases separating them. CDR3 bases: TGCAGCGTACGAACGACAGATTATGGCTACACCTTC. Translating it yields CSVRTTDYGYTF.

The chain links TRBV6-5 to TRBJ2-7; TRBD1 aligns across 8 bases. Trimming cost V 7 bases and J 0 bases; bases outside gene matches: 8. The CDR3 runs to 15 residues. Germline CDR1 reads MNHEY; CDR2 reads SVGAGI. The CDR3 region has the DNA TGTGCCAGCAAGAGCGCCAGGGGGCTCTCCTACGAGCAGTACTTC. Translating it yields CASKSARGLSYEQYF.

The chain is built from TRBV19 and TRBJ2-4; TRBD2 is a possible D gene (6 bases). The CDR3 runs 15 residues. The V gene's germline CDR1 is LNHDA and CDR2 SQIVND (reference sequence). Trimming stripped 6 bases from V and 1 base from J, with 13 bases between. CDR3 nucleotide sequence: TGTGCCAGTAGCCCCACGGGGGTGGCCAAAAACATTCAGTACTTC. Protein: CASSPTGVAKNIQYF.

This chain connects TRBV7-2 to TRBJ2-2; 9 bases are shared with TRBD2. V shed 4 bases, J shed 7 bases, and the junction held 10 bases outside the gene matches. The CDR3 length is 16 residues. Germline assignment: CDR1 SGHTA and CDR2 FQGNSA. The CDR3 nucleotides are TGTGCCAGCAGCTCGACCTCTAGCGGGAATAACGGGGAGCTGTTTTTT. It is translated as CASSSTSSGNNGELFF.